The source of this TCR beta chain is a study of blood T cells in healthy people across ages. Findings and caveats of the study: Estimated diversity, derived from one million T cells, was regarded as an underestimate.

Donors were healthy Caucasian individuals from Russia aged roughly 6 to 90. Isolated PBMCs totaled at least 6 million in each sample. This CDR3 region has 15 residues. Losses at the gene ends were 0 bases for V and 9 bases for J; bases not matched to a gene: 8. Germline CDR1 MNHEY, CDR2 SMNVEV (reference sequence). This clonotype has just a few counts. Its specificity is not known. The use of a sample-barcoded 5' primer and a J-beta primer mix characterized a second PCR of about 6 to 11 cycles. A single record per CDR3 protein comes from TCRdb applying MiXCR to the 5' RACE reads. The sample carries around 1,800,000 distinct CDR3 sequences, 39% recorded once.

The rearrangement links TRBV27 to TRBJ2-4; TRBD2 matches at 7 bases. This clonotype originated in a human donor in good health. What was sequenced was blood. CDR3 loop: CASSLSWGGNTIQYF. The CDR3, as DNA: TGTGCCAGCAGTTTATCTTGGGGGGGGAATACCATTCAGTACTTC.